The entry below describes one T cell receptor beta chain. What it binds is unknown. The same CDR3 can be traced to other DNA sequences in this sample. The source of the sample is a study of shared clonotypes between healthy human individuals. Study conclusions and caveats: Clonotypes not shared had lower generation probabilities than those common to all four donors. Memory subsets generally showed smaller estimated richness than naive subsets did. Rarefaction gave evidence that sorted-subset sequencing remained incomplete despite large depth.

This CDR3 contains 11 residues. Trimming removed 2 bases from V and 7 bases from J, with 6 bases in between. CDR1 is SGHKS and CDR2 is YYEKEE in the germline V gene (reference sequence). Naive-designated CD8 cells lacked CD45RO, were positively enriched for CCR7, and omitted terminally differentiated effector memory CD45RA+ cells. Template for every sorted-subset replicate PCR totaled approximately 200 ng DNA, 25,000 to 30,000 T cell genomes. Sequencing was performed with immunoSEQ multiplex PCR; in TCRdb, only in-frame clones are kept and a portion is missing. The table shows nearly 2 million clones, with 85% to 95% occurring only once.

Sequencing was carried out using naive CD8+ T cells sorted from blood. The receptor comes from a man aged 18 to 30 in good health. The chain has TRBV5-5 and TRBJ1-2, with D tentatively TRBD1 (5 bases). This CDR3 reads CASSFGGGYTF. The CDR3 region has the DNA TGTGCCAGCAGCTTCGGGGGTGGCTACACCTTC.